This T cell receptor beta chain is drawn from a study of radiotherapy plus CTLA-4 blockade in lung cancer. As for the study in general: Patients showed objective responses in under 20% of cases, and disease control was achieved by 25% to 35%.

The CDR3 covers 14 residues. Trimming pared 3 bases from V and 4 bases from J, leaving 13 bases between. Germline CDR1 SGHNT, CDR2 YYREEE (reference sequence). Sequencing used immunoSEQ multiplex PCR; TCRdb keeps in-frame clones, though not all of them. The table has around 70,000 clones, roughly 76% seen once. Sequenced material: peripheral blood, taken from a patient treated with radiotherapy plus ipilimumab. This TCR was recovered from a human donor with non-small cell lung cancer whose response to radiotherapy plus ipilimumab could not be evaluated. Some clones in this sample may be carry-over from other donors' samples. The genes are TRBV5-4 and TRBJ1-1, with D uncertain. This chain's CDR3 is CASSSSRQLTEAFF. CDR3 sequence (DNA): TGTGCCAGCAGCTCCTCGAGGCAGCTCACTGAAGCTTTCTTT.